Listed here are 5 T cell receptor beta chains from one sample, sequenced in a study of T-cell memory formation after mild COVID-19. TCRdb fed the 5' RACE reads into MiXCR, producing one record per CDR3 protein. The data contain approximately 430,000 distinct CDR3 sequences, about 22% of them seen just once; the ten biggest clones take up about an eighth. Source material: PBMCs or a T cell subset sorted from them (not recorded which). The receptors here all came from an adult woman who had mild COVID-19 (a few samples of this study predate the infection). Cell type and time point are not known.

This clonotype was observed a handful of times. The chain combines TRBV18 with TRBJ2-5; D is unresolved. This CDR3 spans 13 amino acids. Per germline, CDR1 KGHSH and CDR2 LQKENI. Trimming pared 3 bases from V and 4 bases from J, leaving 9 bases between. CDR3 coding DNA: TGTGCCAGCTCACCGGTTAACGGAGAGACCCAGTACTTC. It is translated as CASSPVNGETQYF.

This chain joins TRBV4-1 and TRBJ1-5; D not resolved. With 1 base removed from V and 7 bases from J, the gap between germline ends came to 14 bases. Germline CDR1 and CDR2: MGHRA and YSYEKL. The CDR3 spans 15 residues. CDR3 DNA sequence: TGCGCCAGCAGCCAAGCCGAGCTGGGTGGGCAGCCCCAGCATTTT. Translated: CASSQAELGGQPQHF.

This clonotype has more than one count but fewer than ten. The chain has TRBV4-1 and TRBJ2-3, with D possibly TRBD2 on 6 matching bases. CDR3 size: 16 residues. CDR1 and CDR2 (germline): MGHRA, YSYEKL. Trimming left V 0 bases short and J 7 bases short, with 17 bases between. CDR3 DNA sequence: TGCGCCAGCAGCCAAGAAATAGGAGGGGTAAGGAATACGCAGTATTTT. This translates into CASSQEIGGVRNTQYF.

J is TRBJ2-1 and V is TRBV4-1; 11 nucleotides agree with TRBD2. Looked up from germline, CDR1 is MGHRA and CDR2 is YSYEKL. The CDR3 loop spans 15 amino acids. V lost 3 bases to trimming and J lost 8 bases; unmatched junction nucleotides: 6. Here the CDR3 reads CASSQLGLAVDEQFF. The CDR3 nucleotides read TGCGCCAGCAGCCAGTTGGGACTAGCGGTAGATGAGCAGTTCTTC.

Only a few counts were recorded for this clonotype. The rearrangement uses TRBV7-9 and TRBJ2-5; D not resolved. The germline gives CDR1 SEHNR, CDR2 FQNEAQ (reference sequence). V lost 5 bases, J lost 5 bases, and 15 bases lay in between. This CDR3 has 14 residues. CDR3 in DNA: TGTGCCAGCAGCCTCTCACCCCTGGTGGAGACCCAGTACTTC. This gives the protein CASSLSPLVETQYF.